This T cell receptor (beta chain) is drawn from a study of T cell clones after liver transplantation (dated by TCRdb to between 2018 and 2021). For the wider study: Samples were obtained from ITN030ST, a randomized trial in which withdrawal of immunosuppression was attempted within 2 years of liver transplantation. Three of the eight recipients were HCV-positive; the others were transplanted for non-autoimmune, non-viral indications. The study cohort included 8 liver transplant recipients, of whom 3 were classified as tolerant and 5 as non-tolerant. Until randomization at 12-24 months post-transplant, subjects were given standard immunosuppression, with no induction therapy. Tolerance meant complete immunosuppression withdrawal for at least one year without liver enzymes rising beyond twice the upper limit of normal. Blood samples were collected pre-transplant, then pre-randomization ahead of withdrawal, and finally post-randomization once withdrawal had either been completed or failed. Donor-reactive T cell clones were identified by TCRbeta sequencing after a pre-transplant mixed lymphocyte reaction and then tracked in post-transplant blood. Third party-reactive TCRbeta sequences from pre-transplant MLRs were also identified as an antigen-independent comparator for donor-reactive sequences.

Taken from the germline V gene, the CDR1 and CDR2 loops are KGHSY and FQNENV. Spanning cysteine to phenylalanine, the CDR3 consists of 17 amino acids. Just the 51-base CDR3 DNA is kept, in frame starting at base 1. Cut back by 1 base and 0 bases, the V and J ends lie 12 bases apart. Unstimulated PBMCs, after thawing, were stained for CD3, CD4 and CD8 and then FACS-sorted into CD3+CD4+ and CD3+CD8+ populations. Each of the 8 studied subjects was randomized to immunosuppression withdrawal. The Qiagen DNeasy Blood and Tissue Kit was used for genomic DNA isolation. Concerning this clone itself: The clone's antigen remains unknown. No base-level quality is on record; no much larger clone is a single base apart.

Overall results and qualifications from the work: Donor-reactive sequences declined more than third party-reactive ones, suggesting partial antigen-specific deletion unrelated to withdrawal success. In most of the 8 subjects, regardless of tolerance or HCV status, circulating donor-reactive CD4 TCRbeta sequences dropped significantly post-transplant. When repertoire turnover was accounted for, significantly reduced detection of donor-reactive sequences was found in 7 of 8 subjects for CD4 and in 8 of 8 subjects for CD8. Since no allograft tissue specimens were available, donor-reactive T cells may have migrated into the graft instead of being deleted. Conclusions were preliminary, limited by small, heterogeneous patient numbers and non-standardized post-transplant time points. Low numbers of available donor cells limited the measurable donor-reactive repertoire in a couple of subjects.

Using immunoSEQ, frozen genomic DNA was subjected to high-throughput TCRbeta CDR3 sequencing, a process that included PCR amplification, mapping, bias correction and internal controls. For the original study's pipeline: Only productive rearrangements were retained, and each unique TCRbeta sequence was defined by its CDR3 nucleotide sequence together with its V and J gene. For classification of a sequence as donor-reactive, at least 5-fold expansion in CFSE-low cells relative to unstimulated pre-transplant cells and a frequency of at least 0.01% were required. Minimum frequency thresholds were set for each subject on the basis of the unstimulated sample with the lowest template count, so that a detection power of at least 90% was ensured. Jensen-Shannon divergence between the top 1000 TCRbeta sequences post-transplant and pre-transplant was used to measure repertoire turnover. Changes in detection of donor-reactive sequences were tested with two-sided Fisher's exact tests. What TCRdb holds here is the immuneACCESS table cut down to in-frame rearrangements. Part of the clones is not present; checked against another copy, under half of the missing clones reflect an unresolved V gene, and the others are unexplained. For V, J and clone size, that table is used; D and trimming come from the DNA. The sample table lists 31,000 or so clones, around 94% of them with a count of one. The leading ten clones occupy roughly 27% of the sample.

This sequence uses TRBV16 and TRBJ1-4, with the D gene not confidently named. The sample in question was CD8+ T cells from blood, obtained 12 months after liver transplant. The receptor comes from a human patient who received a liver transplant. In transplant recipients, some T cells may be of donor rather than host origin. The DNA reads as follows: TGTGCCAGCAGCCAATATAGTGATTTCGCAACTAATGAAAAACTGTTTTTT. The encoded protein is CASSQYSDFATNEKLFF.